A single TCR beta chain is shown here with its context. This CDR3 region has 14 residues. The junction had 4 bases not matched to a gene; V was cut back by 5 bases and J by 2 bases. Germline V CDR1 and CDR2: SGHVS, FQNEAQ. The sample comes from a study of blood T cell repertoires in COVID-19. At the level of the study: Acute-phase and convalescent COVID-19 samples originated in the United States, Italy and Spain. Sources were T cells, B-cell-depleted T cells, or PBMCs; the material itself was cDNA or gDNA.

Here immunoSEQ multiplex PCR was the method, and the copy in TCRdb shows in-frame clones only, minus some. The sample has 150,000 or so clones; more than 70% are singletons. This TCR was sampled from a woman aged 55-70 years with acute or convalescent COVID-19. The chain couples TRBV7-8 to TRBJ2-7; 9 nucleotides align to TRBD1. The sample was peripheral blood. CDR3 amino acids: CASSTGTGPYEQYF. The DNA for the CDR3 is TGTGCCAGCAGCACCGGGACAGGGCCCTACGAGCAGTACTTC.